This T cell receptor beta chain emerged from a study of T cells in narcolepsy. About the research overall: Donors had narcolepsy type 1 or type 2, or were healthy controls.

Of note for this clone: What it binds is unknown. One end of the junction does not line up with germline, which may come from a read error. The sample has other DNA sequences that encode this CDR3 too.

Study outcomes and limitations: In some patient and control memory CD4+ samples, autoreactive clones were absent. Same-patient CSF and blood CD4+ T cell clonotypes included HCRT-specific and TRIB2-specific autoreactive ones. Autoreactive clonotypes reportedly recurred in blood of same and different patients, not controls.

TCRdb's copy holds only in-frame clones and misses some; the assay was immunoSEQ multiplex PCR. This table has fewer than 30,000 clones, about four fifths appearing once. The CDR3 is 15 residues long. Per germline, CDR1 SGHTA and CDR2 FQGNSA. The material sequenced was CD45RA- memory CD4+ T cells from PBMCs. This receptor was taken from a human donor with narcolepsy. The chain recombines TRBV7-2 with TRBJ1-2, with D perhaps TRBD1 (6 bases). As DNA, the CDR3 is TGCGCCAGCAGCTTAGGGGGAGGGGTGGTTTATGGCTACACCTTC. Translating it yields CASSLGGGVVYGYTF.